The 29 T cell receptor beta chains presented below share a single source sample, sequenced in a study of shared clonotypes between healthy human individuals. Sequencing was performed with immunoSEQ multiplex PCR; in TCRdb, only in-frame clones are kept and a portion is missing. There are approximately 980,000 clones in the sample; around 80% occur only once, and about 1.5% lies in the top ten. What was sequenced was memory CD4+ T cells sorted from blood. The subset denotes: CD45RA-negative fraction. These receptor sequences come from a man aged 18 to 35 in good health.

The CDR3 bases are TGTGCCACCCTGCCTTTGGTGGCGGCCCAAGAGACCCAGTACTTC. It encodes CATLPLVAAQETQYF. The chain recombines TRBV6-1 with TRBJ2-5; D remains unclear. Trimming took 10 bases from V and 1 from J, leaving 19 bases between them. The germline gives CDR1 MNHNS, CDR2 SASEGT. CDR3 size: 15 residues.

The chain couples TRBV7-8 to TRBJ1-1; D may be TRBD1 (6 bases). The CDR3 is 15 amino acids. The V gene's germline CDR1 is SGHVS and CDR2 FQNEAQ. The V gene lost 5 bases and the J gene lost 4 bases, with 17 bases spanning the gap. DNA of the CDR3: TGTGCCAGCAGCCCCCGCCTGTTGGGGGCCACTGAAGCTTTCTTT. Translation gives CASSPRLLGATEAFF.

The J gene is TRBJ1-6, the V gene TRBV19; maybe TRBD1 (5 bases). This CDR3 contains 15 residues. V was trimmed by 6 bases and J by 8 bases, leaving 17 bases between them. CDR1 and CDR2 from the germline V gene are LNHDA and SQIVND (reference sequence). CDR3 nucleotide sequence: TGTGCCAGTAGACAGAGACAGATTGGGGATTCACCCCTCCACTTT. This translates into CASRQRQIGDSPLHF.

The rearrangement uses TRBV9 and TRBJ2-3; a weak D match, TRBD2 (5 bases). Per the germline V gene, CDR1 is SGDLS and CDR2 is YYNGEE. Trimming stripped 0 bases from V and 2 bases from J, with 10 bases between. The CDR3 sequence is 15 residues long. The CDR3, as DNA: TGTGCCAGCAGCGTAGACGGGATAGCCACAGATACGCAGTATTTT. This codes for CASSVDGIATDTQYF.

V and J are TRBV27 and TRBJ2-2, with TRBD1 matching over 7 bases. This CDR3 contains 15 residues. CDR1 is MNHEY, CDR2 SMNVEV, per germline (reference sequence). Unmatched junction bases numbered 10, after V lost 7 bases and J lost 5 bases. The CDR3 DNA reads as TGTGCCAGCACCCACGACAGGGTAGGGACCGGGGAGCTGTTTTTT. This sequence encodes CASTHDRVGTGELFF.

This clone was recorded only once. The CDR3 coding sequence is TGTGCCAGCAGTGAAGCGTTAGGGGGAGCTTTCTTT. Its translation: CASSEALGGAFF. The rearrangement joins TRBV6-1 to TRBJ1-1; tentative D call: TRBD1 (6 bases). This CDR3 comprises 12 residues. Germline assignment: CDR1 MNHNS and CDR2 SASEGT. V lost 0 bases and J lost 10, with 9 bases in between.

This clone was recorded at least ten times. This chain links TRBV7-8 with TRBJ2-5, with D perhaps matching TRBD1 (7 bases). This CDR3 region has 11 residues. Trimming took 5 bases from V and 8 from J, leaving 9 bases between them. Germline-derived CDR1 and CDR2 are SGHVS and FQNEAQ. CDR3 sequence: CASSQGGTQYF. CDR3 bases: TGTGCCAGCAGCCAGGGGGGAACCCAGTACTTC.

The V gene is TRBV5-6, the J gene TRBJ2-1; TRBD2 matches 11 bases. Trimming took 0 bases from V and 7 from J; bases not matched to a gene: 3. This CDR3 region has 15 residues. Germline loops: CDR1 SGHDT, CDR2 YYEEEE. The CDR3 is CASSLGGLAANEQFF. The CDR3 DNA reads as TGTGCCAGCAGCTTGGGGGGACTAGCGGCAAATGAGCAGTTCTTC.

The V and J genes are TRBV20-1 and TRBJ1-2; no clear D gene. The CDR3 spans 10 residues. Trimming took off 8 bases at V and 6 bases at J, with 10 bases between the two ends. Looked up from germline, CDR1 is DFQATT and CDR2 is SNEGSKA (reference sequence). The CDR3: CSSEGNGYTF. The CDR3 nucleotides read TGCAGTTCGGAGGGCAATGGCTACACCTTC.

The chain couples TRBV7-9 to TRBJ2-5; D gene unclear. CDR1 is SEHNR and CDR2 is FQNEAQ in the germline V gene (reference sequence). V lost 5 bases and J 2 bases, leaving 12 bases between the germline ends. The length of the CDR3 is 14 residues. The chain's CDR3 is CASSPSLGQETQYF. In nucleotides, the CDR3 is TGTGCCAGCAGCCCCTCCCTGGGGCAAGAGACCCAGTACTTC.

The CDR3 loop reads CAWSPGTGSFALHF. As DNA, the CDR3 is TGTGCCTGGAGTCCCGGGACGGGGAGTTTTGCCCTCCACTTT. The chain carries TRBV30 and TRBJ1-6; possibly TRBD1 for D (5 bases). V was cut by 2 bases and J by 14 bases, with 19 bases left in between. The germline V gene encodes CDR1 GTSNPN and CDR2 SVGIG (reference sequence). CDR3 length equals 14 residues.

The CDR3 reads CASSPGSLGGSYEQYF. The DNA of the CDR3 is TGTGCCAGCAGCCCCGGGTCGCTCGGAGGATCCTACGAGCAGTACTTC. V gene TRBV28 combines with J gene TRBJ2-7, with a weak D call TRBD2 (5 bases). Trimming stripped 6 bases from V and 1 base from J, with 19 bases between. Germline V gives CDR1 MDHEN, CDR2 SYDVKM. The CDR3 loop spans 16 amino acids.

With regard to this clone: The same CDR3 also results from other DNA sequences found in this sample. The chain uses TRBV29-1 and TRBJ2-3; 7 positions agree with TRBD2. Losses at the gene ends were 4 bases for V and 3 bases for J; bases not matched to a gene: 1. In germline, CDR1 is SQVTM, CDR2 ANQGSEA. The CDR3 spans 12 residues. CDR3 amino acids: CSVGTSTDTQYF. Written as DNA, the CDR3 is TGCAGCGTTGGGACTAGTACAGATACGCAGTATTTT.

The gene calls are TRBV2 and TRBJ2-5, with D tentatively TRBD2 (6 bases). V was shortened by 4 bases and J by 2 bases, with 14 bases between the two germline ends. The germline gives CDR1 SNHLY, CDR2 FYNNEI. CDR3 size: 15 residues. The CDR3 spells CASSGTTSLQETQYF. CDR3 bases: TGTGCCAGCAGTGGGACTACGAGTTTGCAAGAGACCCAGTACTTC.

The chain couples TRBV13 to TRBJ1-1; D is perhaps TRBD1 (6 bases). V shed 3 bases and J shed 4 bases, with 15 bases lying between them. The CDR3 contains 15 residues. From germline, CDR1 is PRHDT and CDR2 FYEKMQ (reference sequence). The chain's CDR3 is CASSLAGVLRTEAFF. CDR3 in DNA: TGTGCCAGCAGCTTGGCAGGGGTTTTGCGCACTGAAGCTTTCTTT.

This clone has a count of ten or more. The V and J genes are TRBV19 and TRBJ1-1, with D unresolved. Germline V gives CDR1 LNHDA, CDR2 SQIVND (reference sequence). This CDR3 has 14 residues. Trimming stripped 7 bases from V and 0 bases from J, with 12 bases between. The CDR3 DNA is TGTGCCAGTACCGGCAGAAGTTTGAACACTGAAGCTTTCTTT. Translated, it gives CASTGRSLNTEAFF.

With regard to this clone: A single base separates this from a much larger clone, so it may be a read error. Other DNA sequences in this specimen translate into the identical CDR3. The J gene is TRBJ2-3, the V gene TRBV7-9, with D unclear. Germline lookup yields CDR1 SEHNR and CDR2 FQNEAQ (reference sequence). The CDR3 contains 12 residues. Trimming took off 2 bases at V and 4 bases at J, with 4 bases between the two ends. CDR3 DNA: TGTGCCAGCAGCTTAAGTTCAGATACGCAGTATTTT. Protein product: CASSLSSDTQYF.

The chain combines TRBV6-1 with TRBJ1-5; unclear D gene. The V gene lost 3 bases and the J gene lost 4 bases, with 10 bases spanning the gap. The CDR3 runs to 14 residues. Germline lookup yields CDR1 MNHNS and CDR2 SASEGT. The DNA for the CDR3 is TGTGCCAGCAGTGACGGTGGATTTAATCAGCCCCAGCATTTT. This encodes CASSDGGFNQPQHF.

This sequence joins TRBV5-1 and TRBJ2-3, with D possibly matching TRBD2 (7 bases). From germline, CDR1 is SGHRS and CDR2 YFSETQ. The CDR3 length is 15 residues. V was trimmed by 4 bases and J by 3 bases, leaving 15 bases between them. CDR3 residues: CASSPGGGTTDTQYF. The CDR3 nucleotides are TGCGCCAGCAGCCCGGGGGGCGGGACGACAGATACGCAGTATTTT.

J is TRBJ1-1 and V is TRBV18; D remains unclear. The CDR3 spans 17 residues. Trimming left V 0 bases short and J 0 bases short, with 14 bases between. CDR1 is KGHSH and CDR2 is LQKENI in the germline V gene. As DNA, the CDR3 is TGTGCCAGCTCACCACCCAACGTTGGGCAATTGAACACTGAAGCTTTCTTT. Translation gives CASSPPNVGQLNTEAFF.

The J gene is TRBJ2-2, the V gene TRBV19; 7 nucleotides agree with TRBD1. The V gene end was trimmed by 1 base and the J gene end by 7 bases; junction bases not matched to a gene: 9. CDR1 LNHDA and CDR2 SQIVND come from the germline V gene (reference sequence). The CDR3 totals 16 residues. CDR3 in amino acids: CASSIGTGALVGELFF. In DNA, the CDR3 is TGTGCCAGTAGTATAGGCACAGGGGCCCTAGTCGGGGAGCTGTTTTTT. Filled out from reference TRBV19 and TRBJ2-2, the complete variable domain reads DGGITQSPKYLFRKEGQNVTLSCEQNLNHDAMYWYRQDPGQGLRLIYYSQIVNDFQKGDIAEGYSVSREKKESFPLTVTSAQKNPTAFYLCASSIGTGALVGELFFGEGSRLTVL.

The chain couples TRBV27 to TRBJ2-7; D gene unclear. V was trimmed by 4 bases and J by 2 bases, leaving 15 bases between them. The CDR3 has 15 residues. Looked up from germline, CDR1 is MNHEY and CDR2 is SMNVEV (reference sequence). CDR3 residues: CASSSNPSIPYEQYF. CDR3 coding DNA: TGTGCCAGCAGTTCAAATCCTTCGATTCCCTACGAGCAGTACTTC.

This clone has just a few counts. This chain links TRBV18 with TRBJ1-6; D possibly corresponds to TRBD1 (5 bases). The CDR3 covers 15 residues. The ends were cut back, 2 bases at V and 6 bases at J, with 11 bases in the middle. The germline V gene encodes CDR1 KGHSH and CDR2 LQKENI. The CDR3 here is CASSPLGGTNSPLHF. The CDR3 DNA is TGTGCCAGCTCACCATTGGGGGGAACTAATTCACCCCTCCACTTT.

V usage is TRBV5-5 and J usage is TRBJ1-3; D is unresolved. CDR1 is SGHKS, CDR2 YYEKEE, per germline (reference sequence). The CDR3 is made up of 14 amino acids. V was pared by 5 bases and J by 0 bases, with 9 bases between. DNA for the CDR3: TGTGCCAGCAGGACAAGGAACTCTGGAAACACCATATATTTT. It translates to CASRTRNSGNTIYF.

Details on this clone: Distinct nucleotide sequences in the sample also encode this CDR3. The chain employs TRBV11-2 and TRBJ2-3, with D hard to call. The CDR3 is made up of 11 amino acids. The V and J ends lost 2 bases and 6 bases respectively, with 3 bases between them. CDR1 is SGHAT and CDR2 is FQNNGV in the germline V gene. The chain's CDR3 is CASSLRDTQYF. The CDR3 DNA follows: TGTGCCAGCAGCTTAAGGGATACGCAGTATTTT. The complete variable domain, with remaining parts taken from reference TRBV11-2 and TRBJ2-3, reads EAGVAQSPRYKIIEKRQSVAFWCNPISGHATLYWYQQILGQGPKLLIQFQNNGVVDDSQLPKDRFSAERLKGVDSTLKIQPAKLEDSAVYLCASSLRDTQYFGPGTRLTVL.

The chain's CDR3 is CASSPKTGLNTEAFF. Written as DNA, the CDR3 is TGTGCCAGCAGTCCCAAGACAGGGTTGAACACTGAAGCTTTCTTT. The gene calls are TRBV27 and TRBJ1-1, with 7 positions matching TRBD1. The CDR3 covers 15 residues. J was trimmed by 0 bases and V by 5 bases; bases with no gene match: 6. CDR1 is MNHEY, CDR2 SMNVEV, per germline (reference sequence).

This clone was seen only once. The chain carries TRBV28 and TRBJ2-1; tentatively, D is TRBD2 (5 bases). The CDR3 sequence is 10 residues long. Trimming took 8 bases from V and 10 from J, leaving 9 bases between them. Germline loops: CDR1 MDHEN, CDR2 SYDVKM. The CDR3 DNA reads TGTGCCAGCGGGCGAGGGGAGCAGTTCTTC. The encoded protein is CASGRGEQFF.

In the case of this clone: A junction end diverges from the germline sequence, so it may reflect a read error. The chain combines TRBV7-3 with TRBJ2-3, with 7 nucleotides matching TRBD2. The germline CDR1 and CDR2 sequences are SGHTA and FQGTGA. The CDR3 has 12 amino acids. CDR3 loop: CASGEGTDTQYF. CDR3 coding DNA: TGTGCCAGCGGGGAGGGCACGGATACGCAGTATTTT.

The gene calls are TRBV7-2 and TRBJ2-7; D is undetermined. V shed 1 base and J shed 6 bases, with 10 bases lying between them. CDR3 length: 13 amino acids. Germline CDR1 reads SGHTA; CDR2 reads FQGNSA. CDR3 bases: TGTGCCAGCAGCTTAGGGAGTGGTAGCGAGCAGTACTTC. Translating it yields CASSLGSGSEQYF.